This T cell receptor (beta chain) was identified in a study of cytotoxic CD8 clonotypes in ibrutinib-treated CLL. The CDR3 runs 17 residues. CDR1 LGHNA and CDR2 YNFKEQ come from the germline V gene. With 0 bases clipped from V and 3 bases from J, the junction kept 5 bases outside the gene matches. Study conclusions and caveats: Having risen at ibrutinib response, clonality had fallen back toward baseline by progression. Higher circulating CD8+ T-cell counts strongly accompanied higher baseline clonality, above age-matched healthy donors.

The method was immunoSEQ multiplex PCR; TCRdb's version includes in-frame clones alone and lacks a portion of them. The data contain around 19,000 clones, about 61% of them singletons. The table lists this clone with a few counts. The antigen remains undetermined. The chain is built from TRBV4-2 and TRBJ1-4, with 9 bases aligning to TRBD1. This receptor was identified in a human donor with chronic lymphocytic leukemia. The material sequenced was PBMCs, taken after 12 months of ibrutinib treatment. DNA of the CDR3: TGTGCCAGCAGCCAAGAAACAGGGGGCGACGCTAATGAAAAACTGTTTTTT. Translation gives CASSQETGGDANEKLFF.